Shown below are 13 T cell receptor beta chains from a single sample sequenced in a study of T cell responses to AZD1222 COVID-19 vaccine. The method was immunoSEQ multiplex PCR; TCRdb's version includes in-frame clones alone and lacks a portion of them. Of some 150,000 clones listed, around 89% are singletons. This specimen was peripheral blood, taken 28 days after the second AZD1222 dose. These receptors were collected from an adult who received the AZD1222 COVID-19 vaccine.

This chain uses TRBV4-1 with TRBJ1-1, with D hard to call. Trimming pared 0 bases from V and 10 bases from J, leaving 15 bases between. The germline V gene encodes CDR1 MGHRA and CDR2 YSYEKL. The CDR3 runs to 14 residues. In DNA form, the CDR3 reads TGCGCCAGCAGCCAAGACTTCAAGACCGGCGGAGCTTTCTTT. Its translation: CASSQDFKTGGAFF.

This sequence joins TRBV9 and TRBJ2-1; tentatively, D is TRBD1 or TRBD2 (5 bases each). Trimming shortened V by 0 bases and J by 5 bases, and 15 bases separated the two germline ends. This CDR3 has 16 residues. Germline-derived CDR1 and CDR2 are SGDLS and YYNGEE. CDR3 in DNA: TGTGCCAGCAGCGTAGGGACGGGACGGCCTGACAATGAGCAGTTCTTC. Protein product: CASSVGTGRPDNEQFF.

The DNA for the CDR3 is TGTGCCAGCACAAAGGGGCTTGAAGCTTTCTTT. This sequence encodes CASTKGLEAFF. This rearrangement joins TRBV28 to TRBJ1-1; D is possibly TRBD1 (5 bases). CDR1 is MDHEN, CDR2 SYDVKM, per germline. Deletions cut 7 bases from V and 7 bases from J, with 10 bases between. The CDR3 has 11 amino acids.

This clone came up once. The rearrangement links TRBV3-1 (or the pseudogene TRBV3-2) to TRBJ2-5; D call uncertain. Trimming took 3 bases from V and 5 from J, leaving 4 bases between them. There are 11 residues in the CDR3. Per germline, CDR1 LGHDT and CDR2 YNNKEL (reference sequence). The CDR3 region is CASSHAETQYF. The DNA of the CDR3 is TGTGCCAGCAGCCATGCGGAGACCCAGTACTTC.

This chain links TRBV29-1 with TRBJ1-3; no reliable D call. The CDR3 is 11 residues long. V was clipped by 5 bases and J by 3 bases, with 5 bases between them. Germline V lookup: CDR1 SQVTM, CDR2 ANQGSEA. CDR3 DNA: TGCAGCGTTTGGGATGGAAACACCATATATTTT. Amino acid sequence: CSVWDGNTIYF.

CDR3 DNA sequence: TGTGCCACACAACAGGGTCTGGGCACTGAAGCTTTCTTT. It is translated as CATQQGLGTEAFF. The V call is TRBV2, the J call TRBJ1-1; TRBD1 might be the D (6 bases). CDR3 size: 13 residues. Trimming removed 10 bases from V and 4 bases from J, with 16 bases in between. CDR1 is SNHLY and CDR2 is FYNNEI in the germline V gene.

This sequence joins TRBV28 and TRBJ1-5, with D tentatively TRBD1 (6 bases). V dropped 8 bases and J dropped 7 bases, with 12 bases sitting between them. CDR1 MDHEN and CDR2 SYDVKM come from the germline V gene. The CDR3 totals 12 residues. DNA of the CDR3: TGTGCCAGCGTAAGTGGGGGCCAGCCCCAGCATTTT. Amino acids: CASVSGGQPQHF.

This rearrangement joins TRBV7-2 to TRBJ2-7; 13 nucleotides agree with TRBD2. Germline V CDR1 and CDR2: SGHTA, FQGNSA. The CDR3 is 16 residues long. V was pared by 2 bases and J by 2 bases, with 3 bases of the junction left unmatched. CDR3 coding DNA: TGTGCCAGCAGCTTAAGACTAGCGGGGGGTACCTACGAGCAGTACTTC. Its translation: CASSLRLAGGTYEQYF.

The V gene is TRBV4-2, the J gene TRBJ1-5; possibly TRBD1 for D (6 bases). The V and J ends lost 3 bases and 2 bases respectively, with 20 bases between them. Germline V gives CDR1 LGHNA, CDR2 YNFKEQ. The CDR3 spans 18 residues. CDR3: CASSQRDTRFERNQPQHF. The DNA for the CDR3 is TGTGCCAGCAGCCAGCGGGACACTCGATTTGAGCGCAATCAGCCCCAGCATTTT.

The rearrangement uses TRBV6-6 and TRBJ2-7, with 13 bases that match TRBD2. Germline-derived CDR1 and CDR2 are MNHNY and SVGAGI (reference sequence). The CDR3 totals 16 residues. J gave up 4 bases and V 5 bases, and 8 bases lay outside the gene matches. The CDR3 DNA sequence: TGTGCCAGCAGTAAGGACACTAGCGGGGGGGCGTACGAGCAGTACTTC. Translated: CASSKDTSGGAYEQYF.

With regard to this clone: Mismatch with germline at one junction end may stem from a read error. CDR3 protein: CASTPAAGGQETQYF. As DNA, the CDR3 is TGTGCTAGCACCCCAGCGGCCGGGGGACAAGAGACCCAGTACTTC. The chain has TRBV7-7 and TRBJ2-5, with D perhaps TRBD2 (6 bases). The CDR3 loop spans 15 amino acids. Germline values: CDR1 SSHAT, CDR2 FNYEAQ (reference sequence).

The rearrangement links TRBV4-2 to TRBJ1-1, with 8 bases fitting TRBD1. The trim removed 6 bases at V and 6 bases at J, leaving 3 bases unmatched. This CDR3 comprises 12 residues. Germline V gene lookup returns CDR1 LGHNA and CDR2 YNFKEQ. CDR3 nucleotide sequence: TGTGCCAGCAGAACGACAGGGGCTGAAGCTTTCTTT. Protein product: CASRTTGAEAFF.

This chain joins TRBV7-3 and TRBJ2-2, with D perhaps TRBD2 (6 bases). V was shortened by 2 bases and J by 4 bases, with 20 bases between the two germline ends. Germline CDR1 SGHTA, CDR2 FQGTGA. The CDR3 totals 18 residues. CDR3 protein: CASSLGSGPFGSTGELFF. The CDR3 region has the DNA TGTGCCAGCAGCTTAGGGTCTGGGCCCTTCGGGAGCACCGGGGAGCTGTTTTTT.